The 12 T cell receptor beta chains below were found in one sample sequenced in a study of cytomegalovirus exposure and HLA in healthy donors. The PCR had 60 Vbeta and 13 Jbeta primers. The method was immunoSEQ multiplex PCR; TCRdb's version includes in-frame clones alone and lacks a portion of them. Of under 200,000 clones listed, about 76% were seen once; the top ten hold about 2.6%. Specimen: PBMCs. These receptors were taken from a woman aged 40 to 55 in good health and CMV-seropositive.

The chain is built from TRBV30 and TRBJ1-2; D may be TRBD1 (5 bases). The CDR3 loop spans 12 amino acids. The germline V and J ends were trimmed by 4 bases and 2 bases, with 8 bases remaining between them. CDR1 and CDR2 from the germline V gene are GTSNPN and SVGIG (reference sequence). The DNA for the CDR3 is TGTGCCTGGAACGCAGGGAACTATGGCTACACCTTC. It translates to CAWNAGNYGYTF.

Only one count was recorded for this clone. The V call is TRBV7-2, the J call TRBJ1-1, with D tentatively TRBD1 (6 bases). CDR1 is SGHTA, CDR2 FQGNSA, per germline. This CDR3 has 15 residues. V was cut by 2 bases and J by 11 bases, with 21 bases left in between. The CDR3 region is CASSLNPAGEGMAFF. CDR3 bases: TGTGCCAGCAGCTTAAACCCGGCAGGGGAGGGTATGGCTTTCTTT.

The chain uses TRBV11-2 and TRBJ1-3; possibly TRBD1 for D (6 bases). Per germline, CDR1 SGHAT and CDR2 FQNNGV. V lost 3 bases, J lost 4 bases, and 22 bases lay in between. The CDR3 spans 18 residues. DNA for the CDR3: TGTGCCAGCAGCTTGCTAAAAGGCAGGGGCTCTGACGGAAACACCATATATTTT. This codes for CASSLLKGRGSDGNTIYF.

The V gene is TRBV18, the J gene TRBJ1-1, with D possibly TRBD1 on 6 matching bases. Germline lookup yields CDR1 KGHSH and CDR2 LQKENI. Trimming pared 2 bases from V and 3 bases from J, leaving 10 bases between. The CDR3 is made up of 14 amino acids. CDR3 DNA: TGTGCCAGCTCACCAGGGGGCTTGGACACTGAAGCTTTCTTT. Protein product: CASSPGGLDTEAFF.

This chain links TRBV18 with TRBJ2-7; D is ambiguous. The CDR3 is made up of 13 amino acids. Trimming stripped 3 bases from V and 0 bases from J, with 6 bases between. CDR1 is KGHSH and CDR2 is LQKENI in the germline V gene. CDR3 sequence: CASSPSSSYEQYF. The DNA of the CDR3 is TGTGCCAGCTCACCTTCCAGCTCCTACGAGCAGTACTTC.

This chain connects TRBV7-7 to TRBJ2-2, with 10 bases fitting TRBD2. Germline trimming cut 5 bases from V and 5 bases from J; bases unmatched to any gene: 5. The CDR3 runs to 15 residues. Looked up from germline, CDR1 is SSHAT and CDR2 is FNYEAQ (reference sequence). The CDR3 region has the DNA TGTGCCAGCAGCCCAGGACTAGCGGATACCGGGGAGCTGTTTTTT. Encoded protein: CASSPGLADTGELFF. Full variable domain (missing parts from reference TRBV7-7 and TRBJ2-2): GAGVSQSPRYKVTKRGQDVTLRCDPISSHATLYWYQQALGQGPEFLTYFNYEAQPDKSGLPSDRFSAERPEGSISTLTIQRTEQRDSAMYRCASSPGLADTGELFFGEGSRLTVL.

V usage is TRBV9 and J usage is TRBJ2-2; TRBD2 agrees at 10 bases. Germline CDR1 is SGDLS and CDR2 is YYNGEE. CDR3 length: 16 residues. V was clipped by 4 bases and J by 1 base; unmatched bases: 4. The CDR3 bases are TGTGCCAGCAGCCCTCGGACTAGCGGGAACACCGGGGAGCTGTTTTTT. Translating it yields CASSPRTSGNTGELFF.

DNA of the CDR3: TGTGCCAGCAGTGAGGGGGGGAACGAGCAGTACTTC. It encodes CASSEGGNEQYF. This chain joins TRBV6-1 and TRBJ2-7, with 7 bases identical to TRBD2. CDR1 and CDR2 from the germline V gene are MNHNS and SASEGT. This CDR3 contains 12 residues. Trimming removed 3 bases from V and 5 bases from J; junction bases left unmatched: 1.

The chain links TRBV7-2 to TRBJ1-1; 7 nucleotides line up with TRBD1. Unmatched junction bases numbered 7, after V lost 3 bases and J lost 0 bases. CDR1 and CDR2 (germline): SGHTA, FQGNSA. The CDR3 runs to 16 residues. This chain's CDR3 is CASSFSGTDLNTEAFF. CDR3 bases: TGTGCCAGCAGCTTCTCCGGGACAGACCTGAACACTGAAGCTTTCTTT.

A few counts support this clone. This chain connects TRBV14 to TRBJ1-5; possible D gene TRBD1, 6 bases. Germline V lookup: CDR1 SGHDN, CDR2 FVKESK. With 9 bases removed from V and 7 bases from J, the gap between germline ends came to 19 bases. The CDR3 consists of 14 residues. CDR3 DNA: TGTGCCAGAGGGACACAGAGACGCCGACAGCCCCAGCATTTT. Encoded protein: CARGTQRRRQPQHF. Drawing the rest from reference TRBV14 and TRBJ1-5, the complete variable domain is EAGVTQFPSHSVIEKGQTVTLRCDPISGHDNLYWYRRVMGKEIKFLLHFVKESKQDESGMPNNRFLAERTGGTYSTLKVQPAELEDSGVYFCARGTQRRRQPQHFGDGTRLSIL.

The V and J genes are TRBV28 and TRBJ1-5; D is possibly TRBD1 (6 bases). This CDR3 is built from 16 residues. Germline CDR1 and CDR2: MDHEN and SYDVKM. V shed 6 bases and J shed 5 bases, with 20 bases lying between them. CDR3 residues: CASRAPAQGGYQPQHF. CDR3 DNA sequence: TGTGCCAGCAGAGCCCCCGCACAGGGCGGTTATCAGCCCCAGCATTTT.

The V gene is TRBV19, the J gene TRBJ1-4; 8 nucleotides match TRBD1. V lost 2 bases and J lost 7; bases outside the gene matches: 3. Looked up from germline, CDR1 is LNHDA and CDR2 is SQIVND (reference sequence). The CDR3 runs 14 residues. The CDR3 region has the DNA TGTGCCAGTAGTATACAGGGGGCGAGTGAAAAACTGTTTTTT. As protein: CASSIQGASEKLFF.